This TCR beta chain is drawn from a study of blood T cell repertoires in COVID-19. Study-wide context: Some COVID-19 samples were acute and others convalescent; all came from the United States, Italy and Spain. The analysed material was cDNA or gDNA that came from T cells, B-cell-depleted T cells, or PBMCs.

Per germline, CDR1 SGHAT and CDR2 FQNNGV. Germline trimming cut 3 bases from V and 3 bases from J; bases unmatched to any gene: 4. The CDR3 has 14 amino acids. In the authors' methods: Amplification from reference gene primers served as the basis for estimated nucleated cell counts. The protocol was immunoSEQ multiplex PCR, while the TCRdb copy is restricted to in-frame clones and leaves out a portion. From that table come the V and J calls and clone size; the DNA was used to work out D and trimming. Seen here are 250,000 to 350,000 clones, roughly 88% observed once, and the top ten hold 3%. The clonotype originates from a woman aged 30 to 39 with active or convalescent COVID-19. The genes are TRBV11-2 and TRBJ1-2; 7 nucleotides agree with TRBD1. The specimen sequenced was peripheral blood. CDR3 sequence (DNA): TGTGCCAGCAGCTTGAGCAGGGGGTACTATGGCTACACCTTC. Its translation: CASSLSRGYYGYTF.